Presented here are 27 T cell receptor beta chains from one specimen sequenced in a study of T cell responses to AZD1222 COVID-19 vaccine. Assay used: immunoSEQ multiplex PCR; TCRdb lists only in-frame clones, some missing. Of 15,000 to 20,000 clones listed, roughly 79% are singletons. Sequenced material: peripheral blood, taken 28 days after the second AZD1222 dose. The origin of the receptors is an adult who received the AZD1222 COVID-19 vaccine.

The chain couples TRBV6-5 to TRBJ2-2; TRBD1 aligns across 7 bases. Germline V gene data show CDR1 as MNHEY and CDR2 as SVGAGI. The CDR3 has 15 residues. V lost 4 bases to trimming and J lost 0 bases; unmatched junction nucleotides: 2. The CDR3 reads CASSSGTANTGELFF. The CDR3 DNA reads TGTGCCAGCAGTTCAGGGACAGCGAACACCGGGGAGCTGTTTTTT.

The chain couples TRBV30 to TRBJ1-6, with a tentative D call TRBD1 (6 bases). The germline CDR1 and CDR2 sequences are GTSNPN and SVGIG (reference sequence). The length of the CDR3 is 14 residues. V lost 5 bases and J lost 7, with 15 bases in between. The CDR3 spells CAWSRGPTNSPLHF. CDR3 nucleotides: TGTGCCTGGTCCAGGGGACCGACAAATTCACCCCTCCACTTT. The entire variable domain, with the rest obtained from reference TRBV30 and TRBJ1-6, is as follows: SQTIHQWPATLVQPVGSPLSLECTVEGTSNPNLYWYRQAAGRGLQLLFYSVGIGQISSEVPQNLSASRPQDRQFILSSKKLLLSDSGFYLCAWSRGPTNSPLHFGNGTRLTVT.

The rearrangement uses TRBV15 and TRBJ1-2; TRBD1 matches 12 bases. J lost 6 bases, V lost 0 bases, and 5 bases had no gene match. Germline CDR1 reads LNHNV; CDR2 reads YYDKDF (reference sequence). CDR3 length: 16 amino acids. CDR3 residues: CATSRDPGTGGDGYTF. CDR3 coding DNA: TGTGCCACCAGCAGAGATCCCGGGACAGGGGGCGATGGCTACACCTTC.

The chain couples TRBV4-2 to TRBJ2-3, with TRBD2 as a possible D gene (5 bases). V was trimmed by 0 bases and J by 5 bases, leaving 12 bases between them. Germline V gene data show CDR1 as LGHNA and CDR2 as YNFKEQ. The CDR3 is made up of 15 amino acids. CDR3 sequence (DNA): TGTGCCAGCAGCCAAGATCTAGCCCGGGGAGATACGCAGTATTTT. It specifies CASSQDLARGDTQYF.

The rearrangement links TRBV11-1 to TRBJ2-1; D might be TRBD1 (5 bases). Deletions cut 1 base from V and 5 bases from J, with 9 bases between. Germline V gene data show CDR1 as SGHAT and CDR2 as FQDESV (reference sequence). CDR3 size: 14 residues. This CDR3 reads CASSLGGRDNEQFF. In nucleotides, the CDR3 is TGTGCCAGCAGCTTAGGGGGCCGAGACAATGAGCAGTTCTTC. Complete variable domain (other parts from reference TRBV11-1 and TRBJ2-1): EAEVAQSPRYKITEKSQAVAFWCDPISGHATLYWYRQILGQGPELLVQFQDESVVDDSQLPKDRFSAERLKGVDSTLKIQPAELGDSAMYLCASSLGGRDNEQFFGPGTRLTVL.

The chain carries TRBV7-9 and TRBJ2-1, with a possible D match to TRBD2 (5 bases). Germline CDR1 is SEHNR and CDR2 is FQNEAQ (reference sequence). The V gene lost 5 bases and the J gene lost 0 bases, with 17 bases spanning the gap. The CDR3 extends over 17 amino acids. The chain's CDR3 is CASSPPPRTYSYNEQFF. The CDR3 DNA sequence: TGTGCCAGCAGCCCCCCACCCAGGACTTACTCCTACAATGAGCAGTTCTTC.

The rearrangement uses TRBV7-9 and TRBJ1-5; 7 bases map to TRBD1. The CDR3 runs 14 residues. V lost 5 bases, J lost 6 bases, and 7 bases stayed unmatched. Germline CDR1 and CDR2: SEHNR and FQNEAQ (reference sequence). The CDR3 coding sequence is TGTGCCAGCAGCCCTATGACAGGGACTCAGCCCCAGCATTTT. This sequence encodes CASSPMTGTQPQHF.

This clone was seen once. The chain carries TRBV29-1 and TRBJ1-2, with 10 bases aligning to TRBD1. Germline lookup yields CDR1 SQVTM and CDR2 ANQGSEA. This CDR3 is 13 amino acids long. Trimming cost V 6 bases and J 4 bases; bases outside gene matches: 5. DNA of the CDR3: TGCAGCGTCGCCGGACAGGGGGGCTATGGCTACACCTTC. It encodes CSVAGQGGYGYTF.

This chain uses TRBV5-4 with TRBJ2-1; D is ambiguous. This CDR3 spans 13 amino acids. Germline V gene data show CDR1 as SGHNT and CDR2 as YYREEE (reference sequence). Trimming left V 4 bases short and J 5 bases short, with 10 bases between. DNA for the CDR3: TGTGCCAGCAGCGGACGTTGGGACAATGAGCAGTTCTTC. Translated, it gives CASSGRWDNEQFF.

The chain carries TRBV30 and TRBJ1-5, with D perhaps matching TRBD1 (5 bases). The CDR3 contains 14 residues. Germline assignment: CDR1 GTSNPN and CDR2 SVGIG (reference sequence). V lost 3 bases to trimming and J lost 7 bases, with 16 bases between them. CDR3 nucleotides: TGTGCCTGGAGCGTAGGGACCCTCGCCCAGCCCCAGCATTTT. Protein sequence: CAWSVGTLAQPQHF.

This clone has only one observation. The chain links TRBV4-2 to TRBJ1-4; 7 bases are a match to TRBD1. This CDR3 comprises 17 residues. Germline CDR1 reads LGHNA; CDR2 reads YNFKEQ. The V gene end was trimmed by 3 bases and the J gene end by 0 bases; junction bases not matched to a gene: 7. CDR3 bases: TGTGCCAGCAGCCAGTACCCTGGGACAGCAACTAATGAAAAACTGTTTTTT. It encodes CASSQYPGTATNEKLFF.

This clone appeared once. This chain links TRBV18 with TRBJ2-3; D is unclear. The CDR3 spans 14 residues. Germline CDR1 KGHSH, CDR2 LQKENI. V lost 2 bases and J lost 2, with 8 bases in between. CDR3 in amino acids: CASSPIDNTDTQYF. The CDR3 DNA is TGTGCCAGCTCACCAATCGACAACACAGATACGCAGTATTTT.

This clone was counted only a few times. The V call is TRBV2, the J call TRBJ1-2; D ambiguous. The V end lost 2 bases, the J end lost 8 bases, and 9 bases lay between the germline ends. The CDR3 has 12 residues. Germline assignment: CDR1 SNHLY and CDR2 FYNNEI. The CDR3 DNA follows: TGTGCCAGCAGTGAACTGGGAAGGGGCTACACCTTC. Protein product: CASSELGRGYTF.

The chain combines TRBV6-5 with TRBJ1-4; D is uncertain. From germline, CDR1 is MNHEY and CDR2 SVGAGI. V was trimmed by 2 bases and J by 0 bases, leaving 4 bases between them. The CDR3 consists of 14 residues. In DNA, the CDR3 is TGTGCCAGCAGTTACAGGGCAACTAATGAAAAACTGTTTTTT. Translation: CASSYRATNEKLFF.

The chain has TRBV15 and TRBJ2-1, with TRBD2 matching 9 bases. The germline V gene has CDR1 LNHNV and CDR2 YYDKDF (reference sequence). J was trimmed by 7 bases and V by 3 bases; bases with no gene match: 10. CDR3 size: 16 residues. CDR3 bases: TGTGCCACCAGCAGGGACCTAGCGGGGTTGTGGAATGAGCAGTTCTTC. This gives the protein CATSRDLAGLWNEQFF.

The CDR3 DNA follows: TGTGCCAGCAGCTTGAGAGTTTCAGGGTTTACTGGCTACACCTTC. As protein: CASSLRVSGFTGYTF. The chain carries TRBV11-3 and TRBJ1-2, with a possible D match to TRBD1 (5 bases). The length of the CDR3 is 15 residues. Germline V gene lookup returns CDR1 SGHNT and CDR2 YENEEA. V was pared by 3 bases and J by 7 bases, with 18 bases between.

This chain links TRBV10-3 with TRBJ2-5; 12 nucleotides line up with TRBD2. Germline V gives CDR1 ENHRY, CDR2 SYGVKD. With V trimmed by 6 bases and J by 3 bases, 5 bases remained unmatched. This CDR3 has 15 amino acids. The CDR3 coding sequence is TGTGCCATCAGGACTAGCGGGAGTCAGGAAGAGACCCAGTACTTC. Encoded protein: CAIRTSGSQEETQYF.

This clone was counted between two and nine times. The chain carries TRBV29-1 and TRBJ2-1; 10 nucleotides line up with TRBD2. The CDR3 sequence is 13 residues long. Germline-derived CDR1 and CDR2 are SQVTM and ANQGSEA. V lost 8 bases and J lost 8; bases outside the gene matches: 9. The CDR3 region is CSLGTSAWDEQFF. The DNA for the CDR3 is TGCAGCCTGGGGACTAGCGCTTGGGATGAGCAGTTCTTC.

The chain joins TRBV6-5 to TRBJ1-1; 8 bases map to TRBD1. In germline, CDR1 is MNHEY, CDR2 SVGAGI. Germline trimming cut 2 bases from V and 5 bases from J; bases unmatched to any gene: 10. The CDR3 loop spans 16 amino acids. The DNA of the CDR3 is TGTGCCAGCAGTTACGGGACAGGTGATTCGAGTACTGAAGCTTTCTTT. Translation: CASSYGTGDSSTEAFF.

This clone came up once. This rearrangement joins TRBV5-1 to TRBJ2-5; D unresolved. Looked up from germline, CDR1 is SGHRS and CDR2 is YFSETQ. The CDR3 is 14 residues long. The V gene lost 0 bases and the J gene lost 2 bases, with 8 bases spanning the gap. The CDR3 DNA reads TGCGCCAGCAGCTTGGCGCTGATTCAAGAGACCCAGTACTTC. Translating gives CASSLALIQETQYF.

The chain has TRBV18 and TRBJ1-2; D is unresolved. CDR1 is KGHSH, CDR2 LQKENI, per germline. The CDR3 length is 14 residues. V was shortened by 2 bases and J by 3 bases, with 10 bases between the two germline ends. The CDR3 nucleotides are TGTGCCAGCTCACCAGGGCAGGCGCACTATGGCTACACCTTC. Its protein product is CASSPGQAHYGYTF.

The CDR3 here is CASSQGLQGGGLGEKLFF. CDR3 DNA sequence: TGTGCCAGCAGCCAAGGATTACAGGGAGGAGGGCTGGGGGAAAAACTGTTTTTT. This chain joins TRBV3-1 (or the pseudogene TRBV3-2) and TRBJ1-4; TRBD1 might be the D (6 bases). The CDR3 length is 18 residues. Germline values: CDR1 LGHDT, CDR2 YNNKEL (reference sequence). The V gene lost 1 base and the J gene lost 8 bases, with 23 bases spanning the gap.

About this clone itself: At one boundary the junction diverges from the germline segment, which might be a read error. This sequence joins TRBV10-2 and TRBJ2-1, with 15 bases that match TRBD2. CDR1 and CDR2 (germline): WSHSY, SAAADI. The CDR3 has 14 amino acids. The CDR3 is CASRPGTSGGPDVF. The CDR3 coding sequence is TGCGCCAGCAGGCCCGGGACTAGCGGGGGGCCAGACGTCTTC.

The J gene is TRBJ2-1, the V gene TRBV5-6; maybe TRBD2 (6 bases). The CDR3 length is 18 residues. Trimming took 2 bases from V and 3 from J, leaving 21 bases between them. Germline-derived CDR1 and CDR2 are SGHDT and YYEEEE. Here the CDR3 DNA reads TGTGCCAGCAGCTTCCTAGATCATTCGATCGGGGGCTACAATGAGCAGTTCTTC. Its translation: CASSFLDHSIGGYNEQFF.

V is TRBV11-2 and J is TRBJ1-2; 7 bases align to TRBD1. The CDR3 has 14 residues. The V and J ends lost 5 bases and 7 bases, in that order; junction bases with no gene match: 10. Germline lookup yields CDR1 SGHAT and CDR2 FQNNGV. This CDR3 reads CASSLIQGNPGYTF. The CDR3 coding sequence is TGTGCCAGCAGCCTGATACAGGGGAACCCTGGCTACACCTTC.

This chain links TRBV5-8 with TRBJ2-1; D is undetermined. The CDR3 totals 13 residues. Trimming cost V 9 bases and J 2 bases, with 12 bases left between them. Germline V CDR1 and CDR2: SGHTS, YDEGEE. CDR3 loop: CATKRSTYNEQFF. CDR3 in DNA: TGTGCCACCAAACGGTCTACCTACAATGAGCAGTTCTTC.

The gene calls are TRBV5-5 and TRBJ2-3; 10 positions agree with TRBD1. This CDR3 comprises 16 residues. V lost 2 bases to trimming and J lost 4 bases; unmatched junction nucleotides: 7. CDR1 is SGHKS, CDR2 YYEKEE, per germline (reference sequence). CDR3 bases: TGTGCCAGCAGCTTCCCGACAGGGGGCATGCCAGATACGCAGTATTTT. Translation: CASSFPTGGMPDTQYF.